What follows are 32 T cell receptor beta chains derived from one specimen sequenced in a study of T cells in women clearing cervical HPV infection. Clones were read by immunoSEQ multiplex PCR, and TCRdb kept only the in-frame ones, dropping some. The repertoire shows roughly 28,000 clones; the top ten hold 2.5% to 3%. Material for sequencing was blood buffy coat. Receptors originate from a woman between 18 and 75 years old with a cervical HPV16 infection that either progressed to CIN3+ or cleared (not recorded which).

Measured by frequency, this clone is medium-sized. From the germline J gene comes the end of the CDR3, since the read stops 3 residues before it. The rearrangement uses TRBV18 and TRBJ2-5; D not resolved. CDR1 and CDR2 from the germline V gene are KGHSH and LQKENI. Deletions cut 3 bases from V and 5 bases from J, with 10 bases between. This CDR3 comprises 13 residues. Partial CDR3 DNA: TGTGCCAGCTCACCTTTCTCTGTGGAGACC. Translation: CASSPFSVET. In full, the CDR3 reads CASSPFSVETQYF.

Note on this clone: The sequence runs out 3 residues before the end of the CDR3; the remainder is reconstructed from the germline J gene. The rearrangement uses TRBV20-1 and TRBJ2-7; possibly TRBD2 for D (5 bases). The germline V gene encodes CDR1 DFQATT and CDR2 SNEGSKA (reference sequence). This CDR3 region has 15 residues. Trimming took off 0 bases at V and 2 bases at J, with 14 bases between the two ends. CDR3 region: CSARDGLRTTYEQYF. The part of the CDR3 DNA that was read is TGCAGTGCTAGAGACGGACTCCGAACGACCTACGAG.

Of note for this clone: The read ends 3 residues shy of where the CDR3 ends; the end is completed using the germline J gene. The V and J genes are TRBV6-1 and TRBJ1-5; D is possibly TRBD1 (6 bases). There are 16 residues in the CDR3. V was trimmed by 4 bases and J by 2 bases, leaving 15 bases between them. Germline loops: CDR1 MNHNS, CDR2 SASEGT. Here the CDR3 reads CASSAETGFGNQPQHF. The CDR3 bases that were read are TGTGCCAGCAGTGCCGAAACAGGGTTCGGCAATCAGCCC.

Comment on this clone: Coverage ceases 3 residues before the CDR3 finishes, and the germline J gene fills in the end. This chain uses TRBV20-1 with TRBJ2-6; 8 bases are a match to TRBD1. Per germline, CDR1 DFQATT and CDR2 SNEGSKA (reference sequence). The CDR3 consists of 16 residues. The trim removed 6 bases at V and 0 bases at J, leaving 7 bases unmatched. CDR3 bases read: TGCAGTGCCACCGACAGGGGCCCCTCTGGGGCCAACGTC. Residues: CSATDRGPSGANV. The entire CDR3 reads CSATDRGPSGANVLTF.

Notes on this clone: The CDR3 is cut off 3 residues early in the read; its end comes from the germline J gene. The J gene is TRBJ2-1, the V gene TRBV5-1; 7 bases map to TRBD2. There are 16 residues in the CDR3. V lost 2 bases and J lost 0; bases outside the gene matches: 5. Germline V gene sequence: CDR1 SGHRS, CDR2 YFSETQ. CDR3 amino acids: CASSFSTSHSYNEQFF. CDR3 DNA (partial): TGCGCCAGCAGCTTTTCGACTAGCCACTCCTACAATGAG. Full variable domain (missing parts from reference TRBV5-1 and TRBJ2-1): KAGVTQTPRYLIKTRGQQVTLSCSPISGHRSVSWYQQTPGQGLQFLFEYFSETQRNKGNFPGRFSGRQFSNSRSEMNVSTLELGDSALYLCASSFSTSHSYNEQFFGPGTRLTVL.

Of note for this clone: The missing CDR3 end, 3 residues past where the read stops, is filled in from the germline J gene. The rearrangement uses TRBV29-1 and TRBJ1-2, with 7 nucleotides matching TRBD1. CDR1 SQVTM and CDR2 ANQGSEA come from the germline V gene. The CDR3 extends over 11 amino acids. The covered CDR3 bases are TGCAGCGTTCCGACAGGGACCCAC. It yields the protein CSVPTGTH. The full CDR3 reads CSVPTGTHYTF.

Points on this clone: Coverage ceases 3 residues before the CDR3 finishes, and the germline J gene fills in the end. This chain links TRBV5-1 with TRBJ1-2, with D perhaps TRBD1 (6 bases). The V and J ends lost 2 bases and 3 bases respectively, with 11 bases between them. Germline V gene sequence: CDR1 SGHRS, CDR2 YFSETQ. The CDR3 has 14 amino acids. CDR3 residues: CASSFEGVDYGYTF. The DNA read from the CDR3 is TGCGCCAGCAGCTTCGAGGGGGTTGACTATGGC.

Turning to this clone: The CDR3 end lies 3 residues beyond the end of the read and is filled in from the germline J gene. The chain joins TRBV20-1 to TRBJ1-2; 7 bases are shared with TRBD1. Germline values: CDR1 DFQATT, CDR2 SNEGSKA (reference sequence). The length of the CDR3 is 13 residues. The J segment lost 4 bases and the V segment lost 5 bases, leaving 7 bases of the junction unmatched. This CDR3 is CSAVRQGRYGYTF. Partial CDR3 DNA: TGCAGTGCTGTGCGACAGGGCCGCTATGGC.

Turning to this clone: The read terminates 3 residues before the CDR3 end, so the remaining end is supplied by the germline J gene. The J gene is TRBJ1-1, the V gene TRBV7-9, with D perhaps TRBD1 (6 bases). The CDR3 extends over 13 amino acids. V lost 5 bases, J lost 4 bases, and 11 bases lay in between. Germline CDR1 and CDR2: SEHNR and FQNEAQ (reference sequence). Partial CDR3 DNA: TGTGCCAGCAGCCCCAGGGGAGGCACTGAA. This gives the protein CASSPRGGTE. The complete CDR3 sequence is CASSPRGGTEAFF.

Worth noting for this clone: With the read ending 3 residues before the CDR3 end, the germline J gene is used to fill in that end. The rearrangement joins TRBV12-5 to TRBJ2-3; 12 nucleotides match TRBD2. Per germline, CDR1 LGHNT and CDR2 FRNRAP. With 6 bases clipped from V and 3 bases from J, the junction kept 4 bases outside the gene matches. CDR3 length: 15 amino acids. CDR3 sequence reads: CASGTSGRVTDTQYF. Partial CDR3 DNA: TGTGCTAGTGGGACTAGCGGGAGAGTGACAGATACG.

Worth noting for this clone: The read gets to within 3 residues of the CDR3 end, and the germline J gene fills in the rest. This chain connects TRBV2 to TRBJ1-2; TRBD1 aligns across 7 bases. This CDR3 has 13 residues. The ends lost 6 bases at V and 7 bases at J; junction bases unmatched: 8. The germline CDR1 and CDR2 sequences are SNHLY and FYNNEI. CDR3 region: CASSPGQSVGYTF. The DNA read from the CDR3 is TGTGCCAGCAGCCCGGGACAGTCTGTTGGC.

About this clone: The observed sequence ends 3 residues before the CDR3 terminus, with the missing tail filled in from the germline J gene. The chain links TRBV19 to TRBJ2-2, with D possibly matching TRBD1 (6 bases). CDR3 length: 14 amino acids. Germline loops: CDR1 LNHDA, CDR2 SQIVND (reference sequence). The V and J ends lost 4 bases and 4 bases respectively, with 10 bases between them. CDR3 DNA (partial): TGTGCCAGTAGTACAACAGGGTTCACCGGGGAG. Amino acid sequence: CASSTTGFTGE. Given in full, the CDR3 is CASSTTGFTGELFF.

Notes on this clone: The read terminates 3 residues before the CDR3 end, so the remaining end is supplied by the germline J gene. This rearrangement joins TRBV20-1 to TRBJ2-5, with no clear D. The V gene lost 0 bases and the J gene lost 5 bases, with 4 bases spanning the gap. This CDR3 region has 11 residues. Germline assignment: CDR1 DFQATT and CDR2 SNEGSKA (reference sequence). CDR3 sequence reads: CSARDSETQYF. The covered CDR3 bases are TGCAGTGCTAGAGATTCTGAGACC.

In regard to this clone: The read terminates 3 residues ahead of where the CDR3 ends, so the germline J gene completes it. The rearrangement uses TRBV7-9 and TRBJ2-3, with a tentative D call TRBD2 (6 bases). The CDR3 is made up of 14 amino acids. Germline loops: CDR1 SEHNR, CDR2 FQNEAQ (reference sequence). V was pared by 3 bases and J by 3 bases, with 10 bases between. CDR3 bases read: TGTGCCAGCAGCTTCCTAGCGTGGACAGATACG. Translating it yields CASSFLAWTDT. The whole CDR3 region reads CASSFLAWTDTQYF.

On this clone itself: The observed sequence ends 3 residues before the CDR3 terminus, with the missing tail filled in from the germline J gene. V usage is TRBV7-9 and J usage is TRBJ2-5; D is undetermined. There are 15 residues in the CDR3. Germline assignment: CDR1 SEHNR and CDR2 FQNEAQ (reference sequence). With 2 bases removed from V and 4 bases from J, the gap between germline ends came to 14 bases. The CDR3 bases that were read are TGTGCCAGCAGCTTATACAGCAGGTTGGGAGAGACC. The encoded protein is CASSLYSRLGET. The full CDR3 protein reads CASSLYSRLGETQYF.

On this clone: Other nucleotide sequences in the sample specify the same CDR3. CDR3 DNA, as far as it was read: TGTGCCAGCAGCCCGACTAGCGGGAGGCGCACAGATACG. Translation gives CASSPTSGRRTDT. The entire CDR3 is CASSPTSGRRTDTQYF. The chain employs TRBV7-7 and TRBJ2-3; 13 bases are shared with TRBD2. Sequencing ends 3 residues short of the CDR3 end; the germline J gene provides the rest. The CDR3 runs 16 residues. CDR1 is SSHAT, CDR2 FNYEAQ, per germline (reference sequence). The trim removed 5 bases at V and 1 base at J, leaving 3 bases unmatched.

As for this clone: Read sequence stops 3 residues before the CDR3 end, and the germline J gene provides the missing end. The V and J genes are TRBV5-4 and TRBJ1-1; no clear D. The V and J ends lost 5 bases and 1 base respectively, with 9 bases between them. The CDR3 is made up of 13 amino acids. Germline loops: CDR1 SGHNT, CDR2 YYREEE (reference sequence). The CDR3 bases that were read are TGTGCCAGCAGTCCGGTCCCGAACACTGAA. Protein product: CASSPVPNTE. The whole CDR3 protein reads CASSPVPNTEAFF.

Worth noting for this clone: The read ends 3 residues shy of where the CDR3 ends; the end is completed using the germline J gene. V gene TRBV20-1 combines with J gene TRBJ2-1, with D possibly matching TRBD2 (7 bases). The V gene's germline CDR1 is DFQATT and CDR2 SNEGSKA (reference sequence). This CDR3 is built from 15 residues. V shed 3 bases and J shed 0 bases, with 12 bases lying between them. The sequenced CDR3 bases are TGCAGTGCTAGGGGGGGGCGCAGCTCCTACAATGAG. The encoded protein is CSARGGRSSYNE. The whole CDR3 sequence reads CSARGGRSSYNEQFF.

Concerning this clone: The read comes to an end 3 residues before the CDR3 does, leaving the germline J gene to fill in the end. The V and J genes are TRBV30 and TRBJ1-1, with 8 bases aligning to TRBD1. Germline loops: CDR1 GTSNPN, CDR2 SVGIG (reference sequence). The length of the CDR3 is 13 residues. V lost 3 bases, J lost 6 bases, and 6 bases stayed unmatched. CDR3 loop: CAWRAQGAPEAFF. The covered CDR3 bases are TGTGCCTGGAGAGCTCAGGGGGCCCCTGAA.

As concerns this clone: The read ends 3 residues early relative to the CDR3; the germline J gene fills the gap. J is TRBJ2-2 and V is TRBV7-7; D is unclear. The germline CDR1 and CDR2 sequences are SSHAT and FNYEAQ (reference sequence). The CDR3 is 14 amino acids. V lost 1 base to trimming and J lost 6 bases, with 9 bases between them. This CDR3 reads CASSLGGSSGELFF. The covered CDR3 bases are TGTGCCAGCAGCTTAGGCGGTTCCTCCGGGGAG.

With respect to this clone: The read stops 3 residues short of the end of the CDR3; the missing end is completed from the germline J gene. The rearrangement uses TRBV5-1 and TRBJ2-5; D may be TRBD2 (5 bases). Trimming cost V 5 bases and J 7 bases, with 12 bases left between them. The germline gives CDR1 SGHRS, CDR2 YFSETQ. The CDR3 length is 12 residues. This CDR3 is CASSSGWRTQYF. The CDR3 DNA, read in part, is TGCGCCAGCAGTTCGGGGTGGCGGACC. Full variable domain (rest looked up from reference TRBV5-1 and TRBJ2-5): KAGVTQTPRYLIKTRGQQVTLSCSPISGHRSVSWYQQTPGQGLQFLFEYFSETQRNKGNFPGRFSGRQFSNSRSEMNVSTLELGDSALYLCASSSGWRTQYFGPGTRLLVL.

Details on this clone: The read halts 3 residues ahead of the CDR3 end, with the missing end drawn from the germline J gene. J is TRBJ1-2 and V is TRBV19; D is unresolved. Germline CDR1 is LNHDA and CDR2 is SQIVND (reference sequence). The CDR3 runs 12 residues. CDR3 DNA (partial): TGTGCCAGCTTAGCGGGTTACAATGAC. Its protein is CASLAGYND. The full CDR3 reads CASLAGYNDYTF.

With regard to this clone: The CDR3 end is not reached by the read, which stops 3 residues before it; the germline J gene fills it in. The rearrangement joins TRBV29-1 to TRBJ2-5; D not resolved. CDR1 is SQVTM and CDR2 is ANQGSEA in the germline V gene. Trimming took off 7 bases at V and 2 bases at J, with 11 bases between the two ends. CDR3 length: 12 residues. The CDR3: CSAYGSQETQYF. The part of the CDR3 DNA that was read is TGCAGCGCCTACGGGTCTCAAGAGACC.

The CDR3 DNA, read in part, is TGCAGTGCTAGAGATGGGGCGGTGGGGGGCAATGAG. The encoded protein is CSARDGAVGGNE. The full CDR3 reads CSARDGAVGGNEQFF. This rearrangement joins TRBV20-1 to TRBJ2-1, with a possible D match to TRBD2 (6 bases). The read falls 3 residues short of the CDR3 end, and the missing part is taken from the germline J gene. The V end was cut by 0 bases, the J end by 6 bases, with 15 bases between. Germline-derived CDR1 and CDR2 are DFQATT and SNEGSKA (reference sequence). This CDR3 has 15 amino acids.

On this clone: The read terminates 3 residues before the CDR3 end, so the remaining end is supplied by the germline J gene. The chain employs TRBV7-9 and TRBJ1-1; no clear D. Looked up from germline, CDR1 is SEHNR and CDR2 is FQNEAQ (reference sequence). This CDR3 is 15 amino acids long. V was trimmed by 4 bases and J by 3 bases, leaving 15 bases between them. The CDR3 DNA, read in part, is TGTGCCAGCAGCTCCCCGGGGAAGAGGGACACTGAA. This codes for CASSSPGKRDTE. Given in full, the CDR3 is CASSSPGKRDTEAFF.

CDR3 bases read: TGTGCCAGCAGCCAAGATCAAAGGGGCCTGGGTTCGGGGACC. It codes for CASSQDQRGLGSGT. In full, the CDR3 reads CASSQDQRGLGSGTQYF. The chain employs TRBV4-2 and TRBJ2-5; D perhaps matches TRBD1 (5 bases). The read terminates 3 residues before the CDR3 end, so the remaining end is supplied by the germline J gene. The CDR3 consists of 17 residues. Germline V gives CDR1 LGHNA, CDR2 YNFKEQ. Trimming removed 0 bases at V and 7 bases at J, with 21 bases between.

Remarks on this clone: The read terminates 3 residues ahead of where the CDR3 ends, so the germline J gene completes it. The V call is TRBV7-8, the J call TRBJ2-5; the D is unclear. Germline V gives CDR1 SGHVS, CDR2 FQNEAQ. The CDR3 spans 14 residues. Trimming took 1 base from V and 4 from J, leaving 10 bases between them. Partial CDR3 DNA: TGTGCCAGCAGCTTAGACCGCCTAGGAGAGACC. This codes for CASSLDRLGET. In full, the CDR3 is CASSLDRLGETQYF.

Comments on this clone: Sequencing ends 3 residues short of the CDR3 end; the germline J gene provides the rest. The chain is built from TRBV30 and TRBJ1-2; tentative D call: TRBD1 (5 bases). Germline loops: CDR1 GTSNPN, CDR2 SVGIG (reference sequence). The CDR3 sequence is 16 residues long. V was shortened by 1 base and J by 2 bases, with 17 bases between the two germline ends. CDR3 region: CAWSGSGLRGNYGYTF. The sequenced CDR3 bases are TGTGCCTGGAGTGGATCGGGCCTACGGGGGAACTATGGC.

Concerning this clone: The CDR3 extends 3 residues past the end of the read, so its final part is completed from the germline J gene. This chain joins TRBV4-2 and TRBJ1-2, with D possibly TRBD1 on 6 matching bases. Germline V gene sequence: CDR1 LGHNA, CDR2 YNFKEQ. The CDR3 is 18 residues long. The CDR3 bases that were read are TGTGCCAGCAGCCAGGCCCCGGGGGGGGGCGGAGAACTTCGGGGC. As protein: CASSQAPGGGGELRG. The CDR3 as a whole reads CASSQAPGGGGELRGYTF.

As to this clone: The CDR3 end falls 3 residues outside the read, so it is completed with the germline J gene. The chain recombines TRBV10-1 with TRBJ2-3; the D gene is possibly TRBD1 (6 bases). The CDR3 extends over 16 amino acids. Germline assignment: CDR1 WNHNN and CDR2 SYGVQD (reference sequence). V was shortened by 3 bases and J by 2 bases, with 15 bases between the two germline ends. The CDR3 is CASSEGTGSITDTQYF. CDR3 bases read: TGCGCCAGCAGTGAAGGTACAGGGAGTATCACAGATACG.

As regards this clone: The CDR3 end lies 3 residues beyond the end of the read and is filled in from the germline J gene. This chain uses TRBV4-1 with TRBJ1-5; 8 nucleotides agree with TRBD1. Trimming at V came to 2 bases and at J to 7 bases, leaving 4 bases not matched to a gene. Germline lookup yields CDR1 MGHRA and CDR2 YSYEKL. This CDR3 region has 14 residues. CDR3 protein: CASSQRTGGQPQHF. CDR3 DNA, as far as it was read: TGCGCCAGCAGCCAACGCACAGGGGGGCAGCCC.

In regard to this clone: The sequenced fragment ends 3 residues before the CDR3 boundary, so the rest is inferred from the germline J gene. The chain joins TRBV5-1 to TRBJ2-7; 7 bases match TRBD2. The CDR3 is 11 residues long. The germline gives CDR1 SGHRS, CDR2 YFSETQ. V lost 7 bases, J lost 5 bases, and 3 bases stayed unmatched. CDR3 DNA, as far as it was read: TGCGCCAGCGCTAGCGGACACGAG. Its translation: CASASGHE. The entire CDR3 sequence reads CASASGHEQYF.